The entry below describes one T cell receptor (beta chain). Samples left unsorted employed some 100 million PBMCs for genomic DNA. The CDR3 contains 15 residues. CDR1 is MDHEN, CDR2 SYDVKM, per germline. This record belongs to a study of shared clonotypes between healthy human individuals. Several immunoSEQ plates held equal portions of the genomic DNA taken from each subset. The protocol was immunoSEQ multiplex PCR, while the TCRdb copy is restricted to in-frame clones and leaves out a portion. Here the sample spans roughly 500,000 clones, about four fifths being singletons. The rearrangement uses TRBV28 and TRBJ2-5, with 7 bases aligning to TRBD1. The end of the DNA is better explained by TRBJ2-7, so the J call may be wrong. The source of this sequence is a woman in her thirties or forties in good health. Some clones in this sample may be carry-over from other donors' samples. Material: PBMCs. CDR3 region: CASSLSLTGNYEQYF. The CDR3 DNA sequence: TGTGCCAGCAGTTTGTCCCTGACAGGGAACTACGAGCAGTACTTC.